Below, one T cell receptor (beta chain) is given with its context. V shed 2 bases and J shed 3 bases, with 8 bases lying between them. The CDR3 covers 13 residues. Germline CDR1 SGHTA, CDR2 FQGNSA. TCRdb keeps only in-frame clones here, not all; method: immunoSEQ multiplex PCR. The sample holds approximately 400,000 clones, 85% seen once. The sample belongs to a study of Ad26.COV2.S vaccination and SARS-CoV-2 variants. As for treatment: 19 received Ad26.COV2.S at low or high dose, single or two shots; about five received placebo; per-sample allocation not given. On day 63 after the first injection, vaccine and placebo recipients gave samples. This person who donated was an adult of 18-55 years in Boston.

The gene calls are TRBV7-2 and TRBJ2-7; D perhaps matches TRBD1 (5 bases). The clonotype was recovered from a person between 18 and 65 years old who received the Ad26.COV2.S COVID-19 vaccine or a placebo. This specimen was peripheral blood, taken in a trial of Ad26.COV2.S vaccine versus placebo. CDR3 sequence (DNA): TGTGCCAGCAGCTTACCAGGGTACTACGAGCAGTACTTC. It codes for CASSLPGYYEQYF. Drawing the rest from reference TRBV7-2 and TRBJ2-7, the complete variable domain is GAGVSQSPSNKVTEKGKDVELRCDPISGHTALYWYRQSLGQGLEFLIYFQGNSAPDKSGLPSDRFSAERTGGSVSTLTIQRTQQEDSAVYLCASSLPGYYEQYFGPGTRLTVT.